This T cell receptor (beta chain) was profiled in a study of blood T cell repertoires in COVID-19 (dated by TCRdb to about 2020). For context, the study as a whole: Samples from collaborators originated in the United States, Italy and Spain and spanned both the acute and convalescent phases of COVID-19. A de-identified subject ID, COVID-19 status, age in years and sex were almost always included in the sample metadata. The material from the prospective study consisted of cDNA or gDNA derived from T cells, B-cell-depleted T cells, or PBMCs. The repertoires were made available in a free public database intended to serve as a resource for research on the immune response to SARS-CoV-2. The dataset comprised deeply sampled blood TCRbeta repertoires from subjects exposed to, actively infected with, or recovered from COVID-19. Samples came from the ongoing ImmuneRACE study (first 160 participants) plus 1,254 subjects from 6 global collaborators. Where available, HLA class I and class II types were taken from metadata supplied by the sample provider and were not determined by assay-based typing. Overall study results and their limits: The amount of clinical and demographic metadata varied by source and participant and was provided uncurated.

The immunoSEQ Assay, a bias-controlled multiplex PCR, was used to amplify TCRbeta CDR3 regions from genomic DNA. The paper's data handling went like this. Within the assay, amplification of reference gene primers was used to estimate how many nucleated cells each sample contained. To quantify the absolute abundance of each unique TCRbeta CDR3 rearrangement, sequence reads were collapsed and filtered. Productive Simpson clonality was computed per sample as the square root of Simpson's diversity index over productive rearrangements. The source is immuneACCESS, and TCRdb retained only in-frame sequences with V and J called. Part of the clones is not carried over; for the studies checked, unresolved V genes explain less than half of this, and the remainder is unexplained. V and J calls and clone size are those listed in that table; D and trimming were worked out from the DNA. Present in this sample are about 99,000 clones, roughly 89% of which were seen just once. The ten largest clonotypes hold 15% to 20% of the sample.

Each collaborating institution followed its own protocols to collect whole blood in K2EDTA tubes. For TCRbeta analysis, collaborator samples were shipped as frozen whole blood, as isolated PBMCs, or as DNA extracted from either sample type. This clone has only one observation. The antigen it binds to is not known. Qualities for individual bases were not recorded, and no much larger clone is one base off. Sequencing was carried out using peripheral blood. The clonotype was recovered from a woman of 80 years or more in a cohort sampled during active COVID-19.

In nucleotide form, the sequence is TGTGCCAGCAGTTTTGACAGCTACACCGGGGAGCTGTTTTTT. This yields the protein CASSFDSYTGELFF. Here the chain combines TRBV27 and TRBJ2-2; the D gene is perhaps TRBD1, from 5 matching bases. In the germline V gene (reference sequence), CDR1 corresponds to MNHEY and CDR2 to SMNVEV. Relative to germline, V is 3 bases shorter and J is 3 bases shorter, with 8 bases between their ends. The CDR3 contains 14 residues, cysteine and phenylalanine counted. Just the 42-base CDR3 DNA is kept, in frame starting at base 1.